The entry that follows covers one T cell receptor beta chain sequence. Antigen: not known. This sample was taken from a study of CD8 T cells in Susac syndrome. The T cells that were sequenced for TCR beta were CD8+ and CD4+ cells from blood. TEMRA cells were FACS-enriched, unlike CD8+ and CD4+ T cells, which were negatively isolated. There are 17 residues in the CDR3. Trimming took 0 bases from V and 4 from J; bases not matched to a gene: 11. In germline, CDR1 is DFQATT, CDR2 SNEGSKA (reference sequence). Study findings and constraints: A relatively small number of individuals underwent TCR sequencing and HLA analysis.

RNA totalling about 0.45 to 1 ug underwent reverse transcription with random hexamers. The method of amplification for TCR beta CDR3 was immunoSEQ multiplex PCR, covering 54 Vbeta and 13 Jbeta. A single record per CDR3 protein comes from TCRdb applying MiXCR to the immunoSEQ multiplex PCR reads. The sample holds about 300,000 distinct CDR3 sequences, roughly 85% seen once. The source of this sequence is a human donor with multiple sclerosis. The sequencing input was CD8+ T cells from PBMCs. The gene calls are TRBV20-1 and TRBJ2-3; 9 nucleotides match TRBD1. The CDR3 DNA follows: TGCAGTGCTAGAGATATCGTAGGGACAGGGCCTCCAGATACGCAGTATTTT. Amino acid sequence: CSARDIVGTGPPDTQYF.